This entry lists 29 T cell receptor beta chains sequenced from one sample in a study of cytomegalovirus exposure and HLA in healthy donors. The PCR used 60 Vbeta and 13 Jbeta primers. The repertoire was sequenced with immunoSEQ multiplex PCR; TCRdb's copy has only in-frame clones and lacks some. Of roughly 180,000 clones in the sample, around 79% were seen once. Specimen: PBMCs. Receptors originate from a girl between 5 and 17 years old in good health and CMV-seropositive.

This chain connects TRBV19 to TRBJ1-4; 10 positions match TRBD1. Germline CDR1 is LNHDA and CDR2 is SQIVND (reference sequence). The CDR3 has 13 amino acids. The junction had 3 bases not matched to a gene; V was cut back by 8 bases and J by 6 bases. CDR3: CASGGQGYEKLFF. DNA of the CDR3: TGTGCCAGTGGGGGACAGGGGTATGAAAAACTGTTTTTT.

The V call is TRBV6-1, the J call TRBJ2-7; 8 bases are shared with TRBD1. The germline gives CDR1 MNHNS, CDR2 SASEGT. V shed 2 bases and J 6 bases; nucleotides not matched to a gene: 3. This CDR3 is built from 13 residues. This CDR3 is CASSETTGGEQYF. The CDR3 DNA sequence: TGTGCCAGCAGTGAAACTACAGGGGGCGAGCAGTACTTC.

The DNA for the CDR3 is TGTGCCAGCAGCTTCAGCGGGGAGTATCAGCCCCAGCATTTT. Translation: CASSFSGEYQPQHF. The rearrangement links TRBV7-9 to TRBJ1-5; D uncertain. This CDR3 is 14 amino acids long. Germline V gene lookup returns CDR1 SEHNR and CDR2 FQNEAQ (reference sequence). The germline V and J ends were trimmed by 3 bases and 5 bases, with 11 bases remaining between them.

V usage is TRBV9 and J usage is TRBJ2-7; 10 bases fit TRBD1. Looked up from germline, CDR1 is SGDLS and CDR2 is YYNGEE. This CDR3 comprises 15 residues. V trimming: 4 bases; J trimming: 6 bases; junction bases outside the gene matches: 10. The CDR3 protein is CASSTGQGGLGEQYF. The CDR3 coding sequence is TGTGCCAGCAGCACCGGACAGGGGGGCTTAGGCGAGCAGTACTTC.

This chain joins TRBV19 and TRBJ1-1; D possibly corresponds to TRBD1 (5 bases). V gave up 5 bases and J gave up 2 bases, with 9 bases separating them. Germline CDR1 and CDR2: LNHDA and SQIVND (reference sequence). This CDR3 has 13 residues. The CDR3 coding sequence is TGTGCCAGTAGTGCAACAGGTAACACTGAAGCTTTCTTT. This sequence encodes CASSATGNTEAFF. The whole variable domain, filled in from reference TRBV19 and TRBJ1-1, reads DGGITQSPKYLFRKEGQNVTLSCEQNLNHDAMYWYRQDPGQGLRLIYYSQIVNDFQKGDIAEGYSVSREKKESFPLTVTSAQKNPTAFYLCASSATGNTEAFFGQGTRLTVV.

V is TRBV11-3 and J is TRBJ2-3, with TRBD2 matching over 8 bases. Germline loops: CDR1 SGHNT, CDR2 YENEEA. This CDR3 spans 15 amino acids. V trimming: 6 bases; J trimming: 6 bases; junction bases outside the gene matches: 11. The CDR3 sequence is CASSPRGGLSDTQYF. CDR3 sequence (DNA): TGTGCCAGCAGTCCCCGGGGGGGACTCTCGGATACGCAGTATTTT.

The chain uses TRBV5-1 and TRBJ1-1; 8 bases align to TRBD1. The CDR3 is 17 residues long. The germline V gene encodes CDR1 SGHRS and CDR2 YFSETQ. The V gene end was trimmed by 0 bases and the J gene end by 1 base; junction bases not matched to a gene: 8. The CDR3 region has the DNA TGCGCCAGCAGCTTGGCCGGGCAGGGGGCTCGGAACACTGAAGCTTTCTTT. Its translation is CASSLAGQGARNTEAFF.

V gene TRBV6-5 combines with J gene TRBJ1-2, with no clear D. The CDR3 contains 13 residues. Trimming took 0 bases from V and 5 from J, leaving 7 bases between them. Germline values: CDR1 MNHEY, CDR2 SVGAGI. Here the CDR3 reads CASSYSRVYGYTF. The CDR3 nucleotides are TGTGCCAGCAGTTACTCGAGAGTTTATGGCTACACCTTC.

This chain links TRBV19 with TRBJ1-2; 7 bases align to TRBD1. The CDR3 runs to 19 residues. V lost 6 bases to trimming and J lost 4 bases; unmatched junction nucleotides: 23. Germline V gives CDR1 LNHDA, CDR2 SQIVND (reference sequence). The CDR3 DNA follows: TGTGCCAGTAGATGGGTGCGATTCAGGGGGAGATCCTGGGGCTATGGCTACACCTTC. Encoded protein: CASRWVRFRGRSWGYGYTF.

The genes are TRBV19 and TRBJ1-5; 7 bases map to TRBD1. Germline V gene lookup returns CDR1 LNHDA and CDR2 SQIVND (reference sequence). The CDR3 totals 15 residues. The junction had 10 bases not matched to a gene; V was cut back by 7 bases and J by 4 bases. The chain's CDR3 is CASTPTGTANQPQHF. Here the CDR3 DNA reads TGTGCCAGTACCCCAACTGGGACAGCAAATCAGCCCCAGCATTTT. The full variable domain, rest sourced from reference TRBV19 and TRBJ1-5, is DGGITQSPKYLFRKEGQNVTLSCEQNLNHDAMYWYRQDPGQGLRLIYYSQIVNDFQKGDIAEGYSVSREKKESFPLTVTSAQKNPTAFYLCASTPTGTANQPQHFGDGTRLSIL.

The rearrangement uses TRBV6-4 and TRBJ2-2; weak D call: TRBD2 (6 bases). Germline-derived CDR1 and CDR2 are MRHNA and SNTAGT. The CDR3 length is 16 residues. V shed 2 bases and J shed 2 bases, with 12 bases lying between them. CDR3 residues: CASSDRWRDNTGELFF. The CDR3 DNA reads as TGTGCCAGCAGTGACAGGTGGAGGGATAACACCGGGGAGCTGTTTTTT.

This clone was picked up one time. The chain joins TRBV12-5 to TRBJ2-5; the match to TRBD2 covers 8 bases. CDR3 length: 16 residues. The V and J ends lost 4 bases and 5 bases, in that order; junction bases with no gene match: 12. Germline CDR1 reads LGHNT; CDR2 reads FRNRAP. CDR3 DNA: TGTGCTAGTGGTTCATCGCGGGGGGCCAAGGAGGAGACCCAGTACTTC. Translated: CASGSSRGAKEETQYF.

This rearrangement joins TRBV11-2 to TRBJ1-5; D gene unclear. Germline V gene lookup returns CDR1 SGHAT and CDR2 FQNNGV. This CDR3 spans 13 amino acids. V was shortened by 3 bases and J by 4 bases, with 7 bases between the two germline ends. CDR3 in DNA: TGTGCCAGCAGCTTGGGCCGGAATCAGCCCCAGCATTTT. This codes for CASSLGRNQPQHF.

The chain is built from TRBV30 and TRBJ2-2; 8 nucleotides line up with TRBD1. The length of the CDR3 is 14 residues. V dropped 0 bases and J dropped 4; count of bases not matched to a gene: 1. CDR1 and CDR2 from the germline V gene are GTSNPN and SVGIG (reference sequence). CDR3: CAWSVTGATGELFF. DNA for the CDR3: TGTGCCTGGAGTGTGACAGGGGCCACCGGGGAGCTGTTTTTT. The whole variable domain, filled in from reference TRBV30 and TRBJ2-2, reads SQTIHQWPATLVQPVGSPLSLECTVEGTSNPNLYWYRQAAGRGLQLLFYSVGIGQISSEVPQNLSASRPQDRQFILSSKKLLLSDSGFYLCAWSVTGATGELFFGEGSRLTVL.

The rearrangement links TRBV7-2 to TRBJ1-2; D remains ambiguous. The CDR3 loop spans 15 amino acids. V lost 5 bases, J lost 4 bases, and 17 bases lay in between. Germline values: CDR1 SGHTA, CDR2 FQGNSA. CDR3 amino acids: CASSHLEEGGYGYTF. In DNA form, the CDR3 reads TGTGCCAGCAGCCACCTCGAGGAGGGTGGCTATGGCTACACCTTC. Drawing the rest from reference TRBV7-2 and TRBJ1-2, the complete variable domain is GAGVSQSPSNKVTEKGKDVELRCDPISGHTALYWYRQSLGQGLEFLIYFQGNSAPDKSGLPSDRFSAERTGGSVSTLTIQRTQQEDSAVYLCASSHLEEGGYGYTFGSGTRLTVV.

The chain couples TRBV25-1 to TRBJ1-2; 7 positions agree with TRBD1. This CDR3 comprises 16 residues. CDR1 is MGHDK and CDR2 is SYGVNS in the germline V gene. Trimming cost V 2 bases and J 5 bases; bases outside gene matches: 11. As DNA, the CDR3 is TGTGCCAGCAGTGAAGTTAACAGGGGTGGGCAATATGGCTACACCTTC. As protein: CASSEVNRGGQYGYTF.

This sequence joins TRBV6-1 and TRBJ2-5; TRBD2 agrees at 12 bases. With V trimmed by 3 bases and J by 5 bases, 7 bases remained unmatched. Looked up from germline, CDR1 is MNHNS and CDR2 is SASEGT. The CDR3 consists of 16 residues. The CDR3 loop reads CASSDLTSGGDETQYF. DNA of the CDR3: TGTGCCAGCAGTGACCTGACTAGCGGGGGCGATGAGACCCAGTACTTC.

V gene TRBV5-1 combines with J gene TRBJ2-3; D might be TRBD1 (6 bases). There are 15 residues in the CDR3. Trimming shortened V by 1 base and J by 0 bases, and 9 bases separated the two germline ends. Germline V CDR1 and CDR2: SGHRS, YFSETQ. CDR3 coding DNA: TGCGCCAGCAGCTTGTGGCAGGGGAGCACAGATACGCAGTATTTT. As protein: CASSLWQGSTDTQYF.

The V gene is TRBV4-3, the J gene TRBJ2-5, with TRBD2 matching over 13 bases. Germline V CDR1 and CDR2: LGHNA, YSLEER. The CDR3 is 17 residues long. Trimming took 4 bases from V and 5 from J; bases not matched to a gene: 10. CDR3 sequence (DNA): TGCGCCAGCAGCCTCATTTGGACTAGCGGGGGAGACGAGACCCAGTACTTC. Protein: CASSLIWTSGGDETQYF.

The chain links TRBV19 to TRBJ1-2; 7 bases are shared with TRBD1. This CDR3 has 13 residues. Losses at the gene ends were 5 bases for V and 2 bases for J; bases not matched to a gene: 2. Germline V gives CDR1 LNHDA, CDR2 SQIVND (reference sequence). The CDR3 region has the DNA TGTGCCAGTAGTGAACAGGGGAACTATGGCTACACCTTC. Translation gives CASSEQGNYGYTF.

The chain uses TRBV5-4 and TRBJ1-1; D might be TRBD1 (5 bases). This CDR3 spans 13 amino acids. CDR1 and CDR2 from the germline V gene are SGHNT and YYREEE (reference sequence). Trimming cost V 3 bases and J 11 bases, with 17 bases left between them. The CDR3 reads CASSYPGGGRAFF. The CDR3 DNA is TGTGCCAGCAGCTACCCCGGGGGAGGGAGGGCTTTCTTT. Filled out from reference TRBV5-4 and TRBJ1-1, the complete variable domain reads ETGVTQSPTHLIKTRGQQVTLRCSSQSGHNTVSWYQQALGQGPQFIFQYYREEENGRGNFPPRFSGLQFPNYSSELNVNALELDDSALYLCASSYPGGGRAFFGQGTRLTVV.

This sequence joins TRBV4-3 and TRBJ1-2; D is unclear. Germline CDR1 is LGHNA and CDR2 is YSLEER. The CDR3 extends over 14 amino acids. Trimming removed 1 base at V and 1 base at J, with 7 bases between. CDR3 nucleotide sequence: TGCGCCAGCAGCCAAGGAAACAGTAACTATGGCTACACCTTC. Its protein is CASSQGNSNYGYTF.

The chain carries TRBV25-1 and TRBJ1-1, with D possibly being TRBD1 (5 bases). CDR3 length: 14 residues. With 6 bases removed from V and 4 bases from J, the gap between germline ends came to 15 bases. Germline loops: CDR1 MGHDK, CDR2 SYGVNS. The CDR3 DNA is TGTGCCAGCAGAACAGGACCCTGGGTCACTGAAGCTTTCTTT. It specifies CASRTGPWVTEAFF.

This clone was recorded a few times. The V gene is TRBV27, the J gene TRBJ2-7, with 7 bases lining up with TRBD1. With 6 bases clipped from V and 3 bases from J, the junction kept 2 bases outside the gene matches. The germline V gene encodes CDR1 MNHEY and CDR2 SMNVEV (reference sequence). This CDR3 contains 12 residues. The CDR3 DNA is TGTGCCAGCAGCGACAGGGTCTACGAGCAGTACTTC. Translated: CASSDRVYEQYF.

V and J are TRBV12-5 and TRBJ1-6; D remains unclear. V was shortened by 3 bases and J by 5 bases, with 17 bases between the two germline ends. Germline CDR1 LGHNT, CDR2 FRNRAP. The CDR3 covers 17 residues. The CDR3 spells CASGFYLGEANNSPLHF. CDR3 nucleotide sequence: TGTGCTAGTGGTTTTTATCTCGGAGAAGCCAATAATTCACCCCTCCACTTT.

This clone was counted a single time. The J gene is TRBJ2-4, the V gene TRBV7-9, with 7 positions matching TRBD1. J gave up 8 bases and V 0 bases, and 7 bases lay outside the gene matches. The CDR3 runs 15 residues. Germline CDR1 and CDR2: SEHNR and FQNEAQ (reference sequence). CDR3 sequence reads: CASSLAGTAWDIQYF. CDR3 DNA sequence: TGTGCCAGCAGCTTAGCAGGGACAGCCTGGGACATTCAGTACTTC.

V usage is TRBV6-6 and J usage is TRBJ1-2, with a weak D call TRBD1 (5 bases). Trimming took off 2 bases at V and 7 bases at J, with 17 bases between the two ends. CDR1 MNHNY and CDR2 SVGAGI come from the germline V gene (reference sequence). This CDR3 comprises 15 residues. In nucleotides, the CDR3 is TGTGCCAGCAGTTACGGGGACTTGACAGTGTCTGGCTACACCTTC. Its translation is CASSYGDLTVSGYTF.

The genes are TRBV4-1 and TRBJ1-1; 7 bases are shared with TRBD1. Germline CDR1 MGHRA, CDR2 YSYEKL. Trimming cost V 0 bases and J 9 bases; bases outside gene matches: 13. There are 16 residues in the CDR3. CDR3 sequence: CASSQDMALGGNQAFF. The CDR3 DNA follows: TGCGCCAGCAGCCAAGATATGGCCTTAGGGGGCAACCAAGCTTTCTTT.

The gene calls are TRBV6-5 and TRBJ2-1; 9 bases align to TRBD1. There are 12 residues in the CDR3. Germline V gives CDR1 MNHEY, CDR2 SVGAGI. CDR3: CAKSHRGREQFF. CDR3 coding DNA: TGTGCTAAGTCCCACAGGGGGCGTGAGCAGTTCTTC.